Each of the 6 T cell receptor beta chains below was sequenced from the same sample in a study of technical replicates of blood from a handful of donors. Clones were sequenced by immunoSEQ multiplex PCR, and TCRdb holds only the in-frame ones, with some missing. The sample shows tens of thousands of clones, around 97% of them seen only once. The sample was T cells isolated from PBMCs. These receptors were collected from a human donor in good health.

This chain links TRBV7-3 with TRBJ2-2, with D possibly being TRBD2 (5 bases). V gave up 4 bases and J gave up 6 bases, with 18 bases separating them. CDR1 and CDR2 (germline): SGHTA, FQGTGA. The CDR3 is 16 residues long. The CDR3 DNA sequence: TGTGCCAGCAGCTCTCCGGCGGGCCTGGTGGCCGGGGAGCTGTTTTTT. Translation: CASSSPAGLVAGELFF.

The J gene is TRBJ2-2, the V gene TRBV12-5; D may be TRBD2 (7 bases). Germline CDR1 and CDR2: LGHNT and FRNRAP. Trimming removed 7 bases from V and 1 base from J, with 16 bases in between. This CDR3 region has 16 residues. This CDR3 reads CASALRGGGNTGELFF. DNA of the CDR3: TGTGCTAGTGCTCTGAGGGGGGGCGGGAACACCGGGGAGCTGTTTTTT.

Concerning this clone itself: Other DNA sequences in this specimen translate into the identical CDR3. The chain employs TRBV5-4 and TRBJ2-7; D not certain. This CDR3 has 14 amino acids. Germline loops: CDR1 SGHNT, CDR2 YYREEE (reference sequence). The V gene lost 0 bases and the J gene lost 3 bases, with 10 bases spanning the gap. In DNA, the CDR3 is TGTGCCAGCAGCTTGGGTACAACGAACTACGAGCAGTACTTC. Residues: CASSLGTTNYEQYF.

V gene TRBV28 combines with J gene TRBJ1-1; D remains ambiguous. From germline, CDR1 is MDHEN and CDR2 SYDVKM. The ends were cut back, 6 bases at V and 7 bases at J, with 12 bases in the middle. The CDR3 spans 12 residues. The CDR3 nucleotides read TGTGCCAGCAGCTCCTTCTCCGTTGAAGCTTTCTTT. It translates to CASSSFSVEAFF.

V usage is TRBV14 and J usage is TRBJ1-4; D might be TRBD1 (5 bases). CDR1 is SGHDN and CDR2 is FVKESK in the germline V gene. The CDR3 length is 17 residues. V lost 1 base to trimming and J lost 3 bases, with 15 bases between them. DNA for the CDR3: TGTGCCAGCAGCCAAGCCCCGGGACTTCCCGCTAATGAAAAACTGTTTTTT. Its protein is CASSQAPGLPANEKLFF.

This clone was recorded only once. The V and J genes are TRBV25-1 and TRBJ2-7, with D possibly TRBD1 on 6 matching bases. The germline gives CDR1 MGHDK, CDR2 SYGVNS. Deletions cut 0 bases from V and 6 bases from J, with 12 bases between. The CDR3 sequence is 14 residues long. CDR3 protein: CASSEYGTGSEQYF. CDR3 coding DNA: TGTGCCAGCAGTGAATATGGCACAGGGAGCGAGCAGTACTTC.